This T cell receptor beta chain emerged from a study of early T cells in non-severe SARS-CoV-2 infection. Study-wide context: Chains stayed unpaired after sequencing of bulk RNA from unsorted whole blood.

The study's findings and limits: The VDJdb matching leaned toward anti-spike CD8 responses and overlooked private and CD4 specificities.

Unique molecular identifier tags were affixed to discrete cDNA molecules. From the 5' RACE reads, TCRdb called clonotypes with MiXCR, one entry per CDR3 protein. Here the sample spans under 80,000 distinct CDR3 sequences, approximately 13% being singletons. The CDR3 sequence is 12 residues long. Trimming removed 4 bases from V and 0 bases from J, with 7 bases in between. Germline V CDR1 and CDR2: SQVTM, ANQGSEA. This clonotype was picked up many times. Its antigen is undetermined. The chain carries TRBV29-1 and TRBJ2-7, with D possibly matching TRBD1 (5 bases). The sample comprised whole blood. The sequence was obtained from an adult who was a healthcare worker with PCR-confirmed SARS-CoV-2 infection or an uninfected control (not recorded which). CDR3 protein: CSVGTSSYEQYF. Written as DNA, the CDR3 is TGCAGCGTTGGGACAAGCTCCTACGAGCAGTACTTC.